The sequence of this T cell receptor beta chain was determined in a study of blood T cell repertoires in COVID-19. Study in general: Donors in the United States, Italy and Spain gave samples during acute or convalescent COVID-19. T cells, B-cell-depleted T cells, or PBMCs provided the cDNA or gDNA that served as material.

As handled by the study authors: Nucleated cell counts were estimated from reference gene primer amplification. Only in-frame clones appear in the TCRdb table, and some are missing; sequencing was by immunoSEQ multiplex PCR. The D gene and trimming were derived from the DNA, and the V and J assignments and clone size from that table. Of about 220,000 clones listed, about four fifths are singletons. The CDR3 length is 15 residues. With 6 bases clipped from V and 0 bases from J, the junction kept 5 bases outside the gene matches. CDR1 is MDHEN, CDR2 SYDVKM, per germline. The sequence was collected from a woman aged 60-70 years with acute or convalescent COVID-19. Sequenced sample: peripheral blood. The chain is built from TRBV28 and TRBJ1-3; TRBD1 matches 7 bases. CDR3 protein: CASRRQGASGNTIYF. As DNA, the CDR3 is TGTGCCAGCAGACGACAGGGAGCCTCTGGAAACACCATATATTTT.